Below, 7 T cell receptor beta chains from the same sample are listed, as sequenced in a study of shared clonotypes between healthy human individuals. Measured with immunoSEQ multiplex PCR; TCRdb has only the in-frame clones, and not every one. The table lists hundreds of thousands of clones, more than 95% of them singletons, with about 0.06% in the top ten. Sequenced input: naive CD4+ T cells sorted from blood. Stated subset: CD45RA+ positively selected. The receptor set was obtained from a woman in her 30s in good health.

This chain links TRBV6-1 with TRBJ2-5; 12 nucleotides agree with TRBD2. This CDR3 has 18 residues. Trimming took 2 bases from V and 0 from J; bases not matched to a gene: 7. Germline lookup yields CDR1 MNHNS and CDR2 SASEGT. The CDR3 region is CASSESLAGGPNQETQYF. CDR3 DNA: TGTGCCAGCAGTGAAAGCCTAGCGGGAGGGCCCAACCAAGAGACCCAGTACTTC.

CDR3 sequence reads: CASSRAANTGELFF. The CDR3 DNA is TGTGCCAGCAGCCGGGCAGCGAACACCGGGGAGCTGTTTTTT. The chain has TRBV5-4 and TRBJ2-2; D is undetermined. With 4 bases removed from V and 0 bases from J, the gap between germline ends came to 7 bases. This CDR3 has 14 amino acids. The V gene's germline CDR1 is SGHNT and CDR2 YYREEE (reference sequence).

The rearrangement links TRBV6-5 to TRBJ2-7; no clear D gene. Deletions cut 0 bases from V and 4 bases from J, with 10 bases between. CDR3 length equals 14 residues. The V gene's germline CDR1 is MNHEY and CDR2 SVGAGI. The CDR3 DNA reads TGTGCCAGCAGTTACTCGATAGATGGGTACGAGCAGTACTTC. Protein sequence: CASSYSIDGYEQYF.

This rearrangement joins TRBV19 to TRBJ2-1, with 13 bases identical to TRBD2. The germline V gene has CDR1 LNHDA and CDR2 SQIVND (reference sequence). With 0 bases clipped from V and 4 bases from J, the junction kept 9 bases outside the gene matches. This CDR3 contains 19 residues. The CDR3 sequence is CASSIDPPRLAGGYNEQFF. CDR3 bases: TGTGCCAGTAGTATAGATCCCCCGAGACTAGCGGGAGGATACAATGAGCAGTTCTTC.

V usage is TRBV6-5 and J usage is TRBJ2-1; 9 bases line up with TRBD2. With V trimmed by 6 bases and J by 9 bases, 9 bases remained unmatched. The CDR3 runs 14 residues. The germline gives CDR1 MNHEY, CDR2 SVGAGI. Written as DNA, the CDR3 is TGTGCCAGCAGGAAGAGCGGGAGGAGTGGTGAGCAGTTCTTC. Protein sequence: CASRKSGRSGEQFF.

The gene calls are TRBV28 and TRBJ2-1, with 8 bases that match TRBD1. V dropped 1 base and J dropped 9; count of bases not matched to a gene: 5. Per germline, CDR1 MDHEN and CDR2 SYDVKM. CDR3 size: 14 residues. CDR3 DNA: TGTGCCAGCAGTTTATTAGGACAGGGTGCTGAGCAGTTCTTC. Translating it yields CASSLLGQGAEQFF.

This chain connects TRBV7-8 to TRBJ2-7; D unresolved. The CDR3 sequence is 15 residues long. Trimming removed 1 base at V and 5 bases at J, with 15 bases between. Per the germline V gene, CDR1 is SGHVS and CDR2 is FQNEAQ. The CDR3 region is CASSLDPTLQNEQYF. The DNA for the CDR3 is TGTGCCAGCAGCTTAGATCCGACTCTACAAAACGAGCAGTACTTC.